Reported below is one T cell receptor (beta chain). No cognate antigen has been identified for it. No base qualities exist here, and no much larger clone lies one base off it. This record belongs to a study of OX40 agonist ivuxolimab in advanced cancers. Background on the whole study: The costimulatory receptor OX40 (CD134) was targeted by ivuxolimab, a fully human IgG2 agonistic monoclonal antibody. Partial responses occurred in three dose-escalation patients, of whom one had hepatocellular carcinoma and two had cutaneous melanoma. Of the 50 to 55 patients in dose escalation, some 19 had hepatocellular carcinoma, some 15 had melanoma, 9 had renal cell carcinoma and 9 had head and neck cancer. Intravenous ivuxolimab was administered to patients every 2 weeks at six dose levels: 0.01, 0.1, 0.3, 1.5, 3 and 10 mg/kg. In the dose-escalation cohort, 70% to 85% of patients were male, and the mean age was about 55 years, with a range of about 23 to 85. The monotherapy dose-escalation portion (N of about 50 patients) of the phase I ivuxolimab trial is reported in the paper. The purpose of peripheral TCRbeta sequencing was to test whether ivuxolimab changed TCR sequence diversity and led to clonal T-cell expansion. Patients were allowed to have had prior anti-PD-1, anti-PD-L1 or anti-CTLA-4 therapy, and approximately 40% of the dose-escalation patients had been treated with checkpoint inhibitors.

Summary of the overall study and its limitations: In the 0.1-3.0 mg/kg groups, partial responders had among the lowest normalized peripheral clonal expansion, particularly in CD8+ T cells. The antigen specificity of the clonally expanded peripheral T cells was not determined. After ivuxolimab, CD8+ T cells had more expanded clones than CD4+ T cells on average. At doses of 0.1 to 3.0 mg/kg, clonal expansion of both CD4+ and CD8+ blood T cells was observed from baseline to week 6. Low levels of normalized T-cell clonal expansion were also seen in some patients who did not respond.

Unmatched junction bases come to 9, with V trimmed by 5 bases and J by 1 base. The CDR3 covers 17 residues, taking in both the cysteine and the phenylalanine. This entry keeps only the CDR3 DNA: 51 bases, framed from base 1. The CDR1 and CDR2 encoded by the germline V gene are SGDLS and YYNGEE. For sequencing of the TCRbeta CDR3 region, genomic DNA was extracted from the sorted cells. The immunoSEQ Assay was used for sequencing of TCRbeta CDR3 regions. TCRdb retrieved this table from immuneACCESS and kept in-frame rearrangements only. Not all clones are present; in checked studies, unresolved V genes account for under half, and no reason is known for the remainder. The sample table holds tens of thousands of clones, of which 85% were seen once. Of the sample, roughly 20% is held by the ten largest clones. The trial excluded patients who had a history of autoimmune disease or who were on systemic immunosuppression. Peripheral blood for TCR sequencing was collected from all dose cohorts at baseline, on cycle 4 day 1, and on cycle 7 day 1. The samples were drawn from a first-in-human, open-label, multicenter phase I dose-escalation trial of ivuxolimab. The trial enrolled adults with locally advanced or metastatic head and neck squamous cell, hepatocellular, melanoma or renal cell carcinoma. Before TCR sequencing, CD4+ T cells and CD8+ T cells from peripheral blood were sorted into separate populations.

The V gene is TRBV9 and the J gene is TRBJ2-3, with 11 middle bases fitting TRBD1. The TCR was taken from an adult with an advanced solid tumor such as melanoma, head and neck, liver or kidney cancer. The specimen comprised CD4+ or CD8+ T cells sorted from blood, sampled in a trial of the OX40 agonist ivuxolimab. The bases read TGTGCCAGCAGTCCTTCCGGGACAGGGGGTGGCACAGATACGCAGTATTTT. It codes for CASSPSGTGGGTDTQYF. Beyond the CDR3, the reference TRBV9 and TRBJ2-3 genes provide the residues; the full variable domain reads: DSGVTQTPKHLITATGQRVTLRCSPRSGDLSVYWYQQSLDQGLQFLIQYYNGEERAKGNILERFSAQQFPDLHSELNLSSLELGDSALYFCASSPSGTGGGTDTQYFGPGTRLTVL.